The T cell receptor beta chain described here comes from a study of CD8+CD57+ T cells in acquired aplastic anemia (dated by TCRdb to between 2018 and 2020). A note on the overall study: DNA extracted from sorted CD4+ and CD8+ cells had a mean of approximately 3.3 ug, with a range of about 0.18 to 27.4 ug. An average of around 10 million reads for CD4+ cells and 11 million or so reads for CD8+ cells was obtained from healthy donor samples.

In the study, sorted CD4+ and CD8+ blood T cells from patients with severe aplastic anemia and from healthy subjects underwent deep sequencing of TCR repertoires. Ficoll-Paque density gradient centrifugation was used to isolate peripheral blood mononuclear cells. Before DNA extraction, CD4+ and CD8+ T cells were sorted with FACS or magnetic beads. Broad study findings and their caveats: Although 25 to 30 CD8+ CDR3 sequences were shared by patients and controls, these sequences appeared highly expressed in patients and within the immunodominant clones of patients. CD8+ Simpson's diversity did not differ significantly between patients and healthy controls (P=0.060).

With regard to this clonotype: Its antigen remains unidentified. No base qualities exist here, and no much larger clone lies one base off it.

Genomic DNA served as template for TCR beta VDJ combination and CDR3 sequence profiling. An Illumina HiSeq 2000 was used for TCR repertoire sequencing. For the original study's pipeline: Repertoires were assessed using TRBV/TRBJ rearrangement plots, CDR3 size and DJ length profiles, and Simpson's diversity index. The most abundant DNA sequence in the deep sequencing data was taken as the immunodominant clone. CDR3 amino acid sequences were screened for sharing across subjects and were compared with published repertoires and the VDJdb database. Starting from the raw public reads, TCRdb applied fastp trimming at Q25, assembled clones with MiXCR and retained in-frame beta chains. A single entry per CDR3 protein holds the most common genes and DNA from its merged rows. The V and J calls here are based on TCRdb, not the publication. This sample is represented by 150,000 or so distinct CDR3 sequences; about 64% of them were singletons. The top ten clones comprise 45% of the sample.

What was sequenced was sorted CD4+, CD8+, or CD8+CD57+ T cells (not recorded which) from PBMCs. The TCR was taken from a human donor in good health.

The DNA sequence is TGTGCCACCAGCAGAGATCGGGAGGTCCTGAACACTGAAGCTTTCTTT. This is translated as CATSRDREVLNTEAFF. This chain is built from TRBV15 and TRBJ1-1; no D segment can be confidently identified. There are 16 amino acids in the CDR3, from cysteine to phenylalanine inclusive. This entry keeps only the CDR3 DNA: 48 bases, framed from base 1. Deletion took 0 bases off V and 0 bases off J, with a span of 11 bases between the germline ends. CDR1 and CDR2, per the germline V gene (reference sequence), are LNHNV and YYDKDF.